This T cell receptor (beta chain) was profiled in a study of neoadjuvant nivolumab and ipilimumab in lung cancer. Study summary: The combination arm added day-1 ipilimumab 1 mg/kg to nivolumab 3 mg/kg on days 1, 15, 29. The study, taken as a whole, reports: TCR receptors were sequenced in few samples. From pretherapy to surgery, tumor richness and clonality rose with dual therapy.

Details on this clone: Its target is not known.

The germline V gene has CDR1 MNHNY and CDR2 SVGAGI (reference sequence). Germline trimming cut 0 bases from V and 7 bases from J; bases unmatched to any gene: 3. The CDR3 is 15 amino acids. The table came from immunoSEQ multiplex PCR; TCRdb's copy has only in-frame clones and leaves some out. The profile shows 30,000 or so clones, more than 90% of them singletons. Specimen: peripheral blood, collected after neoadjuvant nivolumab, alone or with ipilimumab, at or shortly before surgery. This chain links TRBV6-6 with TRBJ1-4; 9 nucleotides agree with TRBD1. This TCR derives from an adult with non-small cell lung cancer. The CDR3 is CASSYSGTGTEKLFF. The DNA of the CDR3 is TGTGCCAGCAGTTACTCAGGGACAGGGACTGAAAAACTGTTTTTT.